This T cell receptor (beta chain) was sequenced for a study of blood T cell repertoires in COVID-19. CDR3 length equals 14 residues. The V and J ends lost 10 bases and 0 bases, in that order; junction bases with no gene match: 8. In germline, CDR1 is SNHLY, CDR2 FYNNEI. Libraries were prepared by immunoSEQ multiplex PCR; TCRdb keeps only in-frame clonotypes and omits some of them. Of around 270,000 clones listed, approximately 86% are singletons. The material sequenced was peripheral blood. The rearrangement joins TRBV2 to TRBJ2-7, with 8 bases identical to TRBD1. The clonotype was recovered from a man under 40 with active or convalescent COVID-19. Here the CDR3 reads CATHGQGYSYEQYF. In DNA form, the CDR3 reads TGTGCCACCCATGGACAGGGATACTCCTACGAGCAGTACTTC.